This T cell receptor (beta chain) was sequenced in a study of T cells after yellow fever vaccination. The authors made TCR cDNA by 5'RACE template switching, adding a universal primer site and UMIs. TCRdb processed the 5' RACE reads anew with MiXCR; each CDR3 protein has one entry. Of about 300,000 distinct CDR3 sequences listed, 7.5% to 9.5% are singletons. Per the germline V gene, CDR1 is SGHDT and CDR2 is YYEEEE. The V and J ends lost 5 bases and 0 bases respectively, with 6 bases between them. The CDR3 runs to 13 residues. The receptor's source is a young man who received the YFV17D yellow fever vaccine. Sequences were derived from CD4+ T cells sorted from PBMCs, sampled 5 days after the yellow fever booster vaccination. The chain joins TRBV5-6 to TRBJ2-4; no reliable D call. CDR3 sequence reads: CASRDLAKNIQYF. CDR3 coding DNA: TGTGCCAGCAGAGACCTAGCCAAAAACATTCAGTACTTC.